Shown below are 5 T cell receptor beta chains from a single sample sequenced in a study of blood T cell repertoires in COVID-19. The data were produced by immunoSEQ multiplex PCR, yet TCRdb's version contains in-frame clones alone and is incomplete. This table holds 250,000 to 300,000 clones, about 88% found once. The sequencing sample was made of peripheral blood. The source is a woman between 65 and 79 years old with COVID-19, enrolled during active disease.

The J gene is TRBJ2-5, the V gene TRBV4-2; the match to TRBD2 covers 8 bases. V gave up 1 base and J gave up 4 bases; unmatched junction bases: 11. The CDR3 spans 17 residues. Germline values: CDR1 LGHNA, CDR2 YNFKEQ. Written as DNA, the CDR3 is TGTGCCAGCAGCCAAGGGGGCGCGGGGGGCCAGGGAGAGACCCAGTACTTC. As protein: CASSQGGAGGQGETQYF.

This clone was seen a single time. V and J are TRBV29-1 and TRBJ2-5, with D perhaps TRBD1 (6 bases). This CDR3 region has 12 residues. V gave up 1 base and J gave up 4 bases, with 7 bases separating them. The germline gives CDR1 SQVTM, CDR2 ANQGSEA. CDR3 nucleotides: TGCAGCGTTGAAGGGGGGCCAGAGACCCAGTACTTC. As protein: CSVEGGPETQYF.

The chain couples TRBV11-1 to TRBJ2-7, with D possibly TRBD2 on 6 matching bases. V lost 7 bases and J 6 bases, leaving 19 bases between the germline ends. Germline loops: CDR1 SGHAT, CDR2 FQDESV (reference sequence). The CDR3 has 14 amino acids. The DNA for the CDR3 is TGTGCCAGCACCCCATACGGGGAGGCTGCCGAGCAGTACTTC. Translation gives CASTPYGEAAEQYF.

Points on this clone: In the same sample, other DNA sequences code for this CDR3. This chain connects TRBV12-3 or TRBV12-4 to TRBJ1-1; D gene uncertain. The germline V and J ends were trimmed by 5 bases and 0 bases, with 7 bases remaining between them. The length of the CDR3 is 13 residues. Here the CDR3 DNA reads TGTGCCAGCAGTCTTACAGTGAACACTGAAGCTTTCTTT. Its protein product is CASSLTVNTEAFF.

The J gene is TRBJ1-2, the V gene TRBV9; D possibly corresponds to TRBD1 (5 bases). The CDR3 consists of 14 residues. Trimming removed 0 bases at V and 8 bases at J, with 14 bases between. The germline CDR1 and CDR2 sequences are SGDLS and YYNGEE. CDR3 nucleotide sequence: TGTGCCAGCAGCGTAGCCGATCCAGGGCGCGGCTACACCTTC. It encodes CASSVADPGRGYTF.